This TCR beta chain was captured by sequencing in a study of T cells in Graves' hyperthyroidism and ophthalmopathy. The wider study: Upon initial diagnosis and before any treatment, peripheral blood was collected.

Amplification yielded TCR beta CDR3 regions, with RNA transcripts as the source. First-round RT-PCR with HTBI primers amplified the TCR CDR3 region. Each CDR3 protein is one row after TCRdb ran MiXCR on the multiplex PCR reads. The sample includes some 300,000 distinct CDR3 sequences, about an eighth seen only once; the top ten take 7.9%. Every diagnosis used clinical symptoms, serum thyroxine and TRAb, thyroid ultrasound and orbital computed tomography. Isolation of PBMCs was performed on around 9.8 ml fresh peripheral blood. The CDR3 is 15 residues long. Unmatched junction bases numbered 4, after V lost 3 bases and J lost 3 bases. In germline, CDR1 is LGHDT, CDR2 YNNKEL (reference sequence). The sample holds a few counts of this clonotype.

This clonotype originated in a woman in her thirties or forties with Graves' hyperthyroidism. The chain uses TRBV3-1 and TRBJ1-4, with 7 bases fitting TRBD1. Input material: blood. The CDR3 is CASSQRGRANEKLFF. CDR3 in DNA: TGTGCCAGCAGCCAGAGGGGGCGAGCTAATGAAAAACTGTTTTTT. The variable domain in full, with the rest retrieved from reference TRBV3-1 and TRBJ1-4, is DTAVSQTPKYLVTQMGNDKSIKCEQNLGHDTMYWYKQDSKKFLKIMFSYNNKELIINETVPNRFSPKSPDKAHLNLHINSLELGDSAVYFCASSQRGRANEKLFFGSGTQLSVL.